This passage covers 16 T cell receptor beta chains from one sample sequenced in a study of T cell responses to AZD1222 COVID-19 vaccine. The data were produced by immunoSEQ multiplex PCR, yet TCRdb's version contains in-frame clones alone and is incomplete. The data hold around 50,000 clones, with roughly 80% observed a single time. Sample: peripheral blood, taken on day 0 of AZD1222 vaccination. The receptors stem from an adult in good health.

This rearrangement joins TRBV5-1 to TRBJ1-1; D is unresolved. In germline, CDR1 is SGHRS, CDR2 YFSETQ. V lost 4 bases and J lost 0, with 16 bases in between. CDR3 size: 16 residues. The CDR3 nucleotides read TGCGCCAGCAGCCTGGCAGAAGAGGGAGTGAACACTGAAGCTTTCTTT. It specifies CASSLAEEGVNTEAFF.

The chain couples TRBV7-8 to TRBJ2-1; 9 nucleotides match TRBD2. This CDR3 is 16 amino acids long. The V gene's germline CDR1 is SGHVS and CDR2 FQNEAQ. With 2 bases clipped from V and 2 bases from J, the junction kept 4 bases outside the gene matches. The CDR3: CASSLIGLATYNEQFF. The CDR3 DNA reads TGTGCCAGCAGCTTAATCGGACTAGCGACCTACAATGAGCAGTTCTTC.

V and J are TRBV12-5 and TRBJ1-5, with D possibly matching TRBD1 (5 bases). V lost 1 base, J lost 2 bases, and 9 bases lay in between. This CDR3 has 15 amino acids. CDR1 and CDR2 (germline): LGHNT, FRNRAP. The CDR3 sequence: CASGLGDVGNQPQHF. The CDR3 region has the DNA TGTGCTAGTGGTTTGGGGGACGTGGGCAATCAGCCCCAGCATTTT.

The chain uses TRBV11-2 and TRBJ2-3; D tentatively fits TRBD1 or TRBD2 (6 bases each). The length of the CDR3 is 17 residues. Germline V gene lookup returns CDR1 SGHAT and CDR2 FQNNGV. Trimming shortened V by 8 bases and J by 0 bases, and 21 bases separated the two germline ends. The DNA for the CDR3 is TGTGCCAGCCAAAGGTCCCTTAGGGGGGCTAGCACAGATACGCAGTATTTT. It specifies CASQRSLRGASTDTQYF.

Regarding this clone: The sample contains more than one DNA sequence encoding this CDR3. This sequence joins TRBV24-1 and TRBJ2-1; the match to TRBD2 covers 10 bases. CDR3 length equals 16 residues. With V trimmed by 4 bases and J by 7 bases, 9 bases remained unmatched. Germline-derived CDR1 and CDR2 are KGHDR and SFDVKD. The CDR3 bases are TGTGCCACCAGTGACCCGAGCGGGAGGGGACGAAATGAGCAGTTCTTC. Translated, it gives CATSDPSGRGRNEQFF.

The chain uses TRBV6-5 and TRBJ2-1, with 10 bases identical to TRBD1. Germline V CDR1 and CDR2: MNHEY, SVGAGI. The CDR3 contains 15 residues. The J segment lost 7 bases and the V segment lost 6 bases, leaving 9 bases of the junction unmatched. CDR3 in amino acids: CASRTGGSTRNEQFF. The CDR3 coding sequence is TGTGCCAGCAGGACAGGGGGCTCCACAAGGAATGAGCAGTTCTTC.

This clone was detected only a few times. The chain has TRBV2 and TRBJ2-7; TRBD2 matches at 11 bases. Germline V gene sequence: CDR1 SNHLY, CDR2 FYNNEI. This CDR3 region has 17 residues. The V gene end was trimmed by 1 base and the J gene end by 2 bases; junction bases not matched to a gene: 7. The CDR3 loop reads CASSEETSGTMPYEQYF. CDR3 nucleotide sequence: TGTGCCAGCAGTGAAGAGACTAGCGGGACTATGCCCTACGAGCAGTACTTC.

The rearrangement links TRBV6-6 to TRBJ1-1; D is possibly TRBD1 (6 bases). The CDR3 spans 15 residues. The germline V gene encodes CDR1 MNHNY and CDR2 SVGAGI (reference sequence). With 9 bases removed from V and 1 base from J, the gap between germline ends came to 18 bases. The CDR3 DNA reads TGTGCCAGTCACTTCTCACAGGGCTCGAACACTGAAGCTTTCTTT. This codes for CASHFSQGSNTEAFF.

The chain is built from TRBV28 and TRBJ1-2; no firm D call. The CDR3 consists of 11 residues. Germline assignment: CDR1 MDHEN and CDR2 SYDVKM. V dropped 4 bases and J dropped 8 bases, with 8 bases sitting between them. For the CDR3, the DNA is TGTGCCAGCAGTTCCGTTCCGGGCTACACCTTC. As protein: CASSSVPGYTF.

The chain uses TRBV12-3 or TRBV12-4 and TRBJ1-3; D remains unclear. V shed 4 bases and J shed 4 bases, with 8 bases lying between them. CDR3 length: 13 residues. This CDR3 is CASSSPGGNTIYF. CDR3 DNA: TGTGCCAGCAGTTCGCCGGGGGGAAACACCATATATTTT.

The V and J genes are TRBV6-1 and TRBJ2-3; D may be TRBD1 (5 bases). The CDR3 is made up of 15 amino acids. Germline assignment: CDR1 MNHNS and CDR2 SASEGT. The V gene lost 1 base and the J gene lost 5 bases, with 13 bases spanning the gap. This CDR3 is CASSEVGRDRDTQYF. CDR3 DNA sequence: TGTGCCAGCAGTGAAGTCGGACGAGACAGAGATACGCAGTATTTT.

This chain connects TRBV7-6 to TRBJ2-7, with 8 positions matching TRBD1. The length of the CDR3 is 12 residues. Germline CDR1 SGHVS, CDR2 FNYEAQ. After removal of 4 bases from V and 6 bases from J, the junction contained 2 bases not matched to a gene. The CDR3 here is CASSYTGGEQYF. The DNA for the CDR3 is TGTGCCAGCAGCTATACAGGGGGCGAGCAGTACTTC.

CDR3 residues: CASSLPGERNTIYF. In nucleotides, the CDR3 is TGCGCCAGCAGCTTGCCAGGGGAGAGAAACACCATATATTTT. The chain is built from TRBV5-1 and TRBJ1-3; D might be TRBD1 (6 bases). Deletions cut 1 base from V and 5 bases from J, with 10 bases between. Germline V CDR1 and CDR2: SGHRS, YFSETQ. The CDR3 has 14 amino acids. The full variable domain, rest sourced from reference TRBV5-1 and TRBJ1-3, is KAGVTQTPRYLIKTRGQQVTLSCSPISGHRSVSWYQQTPGQGLQFLFEYFSETQRNKGNFPGRFSGRQFSNSRSEMNVSTLELGDSALYLCASSLPGERNTIYFGEGSWLTVV.

The chain has TRBV10-1 and TRBJ2-7; 7 bases are shared with TRBD1. J gave up 4 bases and V 2 bases, and 8 bases lay outside the gene matches. This CDR3 comprises 15 residues. Germline CDR1 WNHNN, CDR2 SYGVQD (reference sequence). The CDR3 DNA sequence: TGCGCCAGCAGTGAGAGAGGGACAGCATCATACGAGCAGTACTTC. As protein: CASSERGTASYEQYF.

This rearrangement joins TRBV2 to TRBJ2-7; D not certain. Germline V gives CDR1 SNHLY, CDR2 FYNNEI. This CDR3 region has 12 residues. Trimming left V 4 bases short and J 3 bases short, with 7 bases between. CDR3 nucleotides: TGTGCCAGCAGTGGAGCAGGCTACGAGCAGTACTTC. The encoded protein is CASSGAGYEQYF. Together with reference TRBV2 and TRBJ2-7, the CDR3 gives the full variable domain: EPEVTQTPSHQVTQMGQEVILRCVPISNHLYFYWYRQILGQKVEFLVSFYNNEISEKSEIFDDQFSVERPDGSNFTLKIRSTKLEDSAMYFCASSGAGYEQYFGPGTRLTVT.

This clone was recorded once. This chain links TRBV19 with TRBJ1-1; possibly TRBD1 for D (5 bases). The CDR3 is 15 residues long. Germline loops: CDR1 LNHDA, CDR2 SQIVND (reference sequence). V lost 6 bases and J lost 0, with 14 bases in between. The CDR3 sequence is CASRPTGRLNTEAFF. In nucleotides, the CDR3 is TGTGCCAGTAGACCGACGGGGCGGTTGAACACTGAAGCTTTCTTT.